This T cell receptor (beta chain) emerged from a study of CD8+ T cells in alopecia areata. CDR1 is SGHTA and CDR2 is FQGTGA in the germline V gene. Germline trimming cut 5 bases from V and 4 bases from J; bases unmatched to any gene: 2. The CDR3 extends over 13 amino acids. As the sequencing template, cDNA was produced by extracting RNA and reverse transcribing it. Sequenced by immunoSEQ multiplex PCR; TCRdb stores in-frame clones only, minus some. Among over 120,000 clones listed, about half were seen once. This rearrangement joins TRBV7-3 to TRBJ2-3; 8 bases align to TRBD2. The sample consisted of CD4+ T cells sorted from blood, taken at week 0. The receptor's source is a human donor with alopecia areata. CDR3 residues: CASSQTSADTQYF. CDR3 coding DNA: TGTGCCAGCAGCCAGACTAGCGCAGATACGCAGTATTTT. Full variable domain (missing parts from reference TRBV7-3 and TRBJ2-3): GAGVSQTPSNKVTEKGKYVELRCDPISGHTALYWYRQSLGQGPEFLIYFQGTGAADDSGLPNDRFFAVRPEGSVSTLKIQRTERGDSAVYLCASSQTSADTQYFGPGTRLTVL.